The 26 T cell receptor beta chains below were found in one sample sequenced in a study of T cell responses to AZD1222 COVID-19 vaccine. TCRdb's copy holds only in-frame clones and misses some; the assay was immunoSEQ multiplex PCR. The sample yields 180,000 or so clones, 90% to 95% seen once. Sequenced material: peripheral blood, taken 28 days after the second AZD1222 dose. The source is an adult who received the AZD1222 COVID-19 vaccine.

This chain connects TRBV28 to TRBJ1-5, with D hard to call. Trimming cost V 3 bases and J 4 bases, with 7 bases left between them. There are 13 residues in the CDR3. Germline V lookup: CDR1 MDHEN, CDR2 SYDVKM. The CDR3 loop is CASSFAGNQPQHF. The CDR3 DNA sequence: TGTGCCAGCAGTTTTGCCGGGAATCAGCCCCAGCATTTT. Full variable domain (remainder filled in from reference TRBV28 and TRBJ1-5): DVKVTQSSRYLVKRTGEKVFLECVQDMDHENMFWYRQDPGLGLRLIYFSYDVKMKEKGDIPEGYSVSREKKERFSLILESASTNQTSMYLCASSFAGNQPQHFGDGTRLSIL.

This rearrangement joins TRBV5-1 to TRBJ2-3, with D perhaps matching TRBD1 or TRBD2 (5 bases each). Trimming removed 4 bases at V and 1 base at J, with 16 bases between. The germline gives CDR1 SGHRS, CDR2 YFSETQ. This CDR3 comprises 16 residues. DNA for the CDR3: TGCGCCAGCAGCGTGCAGGGTGGACTCGGCACAGATACGCAGTATTTT. This encodes CASSVQGGLGTDTQYF.

The chain employs TRBV27 and TRBJ1-6; tentatively, D is TRBD1 (5 bases). CDR1 MNHEY and CDR2 SMNVEV come from the germline V gene (reference sequence). The CDR3 runs 18 residues. V was trimmed by 5 bases and J by 0 bases, leaving 17 bases between them. This CDR3 reads CASSLGSWGSSYNSPLHF. The CDR3 nucleotides read TGTGCCAGCAGTCTAGGGAGCTGGGGGAGCTCCTATAATTCACCCCTCCACTTT.

The chain employs TRBV14 and TRBJ1-6; no firm D call. Trimming removed 4 bases at V and 7 bases at J, with 14 bases between. This CDR3 has 15 amino acids. CDR1 and CDR2 (germline): SGHDN, FVKESK. The CDR3 DNA follows: TGTGCCAGCAGCCCGGACGGAGGACGGAATTCACCCCTCCACTTT. Translated, it gives CASSPDGGRNSPLHF.

This sequence joins TRBV12-3 or TRBV12-4 and TRBJ1-1; D is unclear. Deletions cut 5 bases from V and 8 bases from J, with 15 bases between. The CDR3 covers 13 residues. The CDR3 sequence is CASSPHRTEEAFF. In nucleotides, the CDR3 is TGTGCCAGCAGTCCTCATAGGACCGAAGAAGCTTTCTTT.

The chain has TRBV6-6 and TRBJ1-1; no reliable D call. CDR1 and CDR2 (germline): MNHNY, SVGAGI (reference sequence). This CDR3 is 14 amino acids long. V lost 7 bases and J 5 bases, leaving 17 bases between the germline ends. The DNA of the CDR3 is TGTGCCAGCAACTTAGGAACCACCCGAACTGAAGCTTTCTTT. Translation: CASNLGTTRTEAFF.

This clone has at least ten counts. The chain recombines TRBV4-1 with TRBJ2-3; the D is unclear. V was pared by 5 bases and J by 0 bases, with 15 bases between. Germline V gene data show CDR1 as MGHRA and CDR2 as YSYEKL. The CDR3 contains 16 residues. The CDR3 bases are TGCGCCAGCAGCGGATCGGGCGGTACTAGCACAGATACGCAGTATTTT. It codes for CASSGSGGTSTDTQYF.

This chain joins TRBV11-1 and TRBJ1-1; 7 nucleotides match TRBD1. In germline, CDR1 is SGHAT, CDR2 FQDESV (reference sequence). The V and J ends lost 5 bases and 3 bases, in that order; junction bases with no gene match: 3. The CDR3 contains 13 residues. CDR3 sequence (DNA): TGTGCCAGCAGCCCCGACAGGGACACTGAAGCTTTCTTT. Protein sequence: CASSPDRDTEAFF.

The chain employs TRBV29-1 and TRBJ2-1; 8 bases line up with TRBD2. Trimming at V came to 6 bases and at J to 2 bases, leaving 6 bases not matched to a gene. Germline CDR1 reads SQVTM; CDR2 reads ANQGSEA. The CDR3 totals 14 residues. This chain's CDR3 is CSVGPSGPYNEQFF. Written as DNA, the CDR3 is TGCAGCGTCGGCCCTAGCGGGCCCTACAATGAGCAGTTCTTC.

CDR3 residues: CASSHRLLETQYF. The CDR3 coding sequence is TGTGCCAGCAGCCATCGGCTTTTAGAGACCCAGTACTTC. This chain uses TRBV3-1 (or the pseudogene TRBV3-2) with TRBJ2-5; D is unclear. Germline V gene sequence: CDR1 LGHDT, CDR2 YNNKEL (reference sequence). The CDR3 contains 13 residues. The V end lost 3 bases, the J end lost 4 bases, and 9 bases lay between the germline ends.

The chain has TRBV25-1 and TRBJ1-5; 7 nucleotides match TRBD1. The CDR3 is made up of 15 amino acids. From germline, CDR1 is MGHDK and CDR2 SYGVNS. The V and J ends lost 4 bases and 5 bases, in that order; junction bases with no gene match: 8. CDR3 coding DNA: TGTGCCAGCAGTGGTTACAGGGGAGGGCATCAGCCCCAGCATTTT. This codes for CASSGYRGGHQPQHF.

CDR3 residues: CASSPRGGTGEDYEQYF. In DNA, the CDR3 is TGTGCCAGCAGCCCACGAGGGGGGACAGGGGAGGACTACGAGCAGTACTTC. The chain recombines TRBV21-1 with TRBJ2-7; TRBD1 is the table's D call, not checked against the DNA. TRBV21-1 is recorded as a pseudogene. The CDR3 has 17 residues.

The chain has TRBV3-1 (or the pseudogene TRBV3-2) and TRBJ2-6; possible D gene TRBD2, 6 bases. CDR3 length: 16 residues. Trimming removed 1 base from V and 4 bases from J, with 11 bases in between. Germline CDR1 reads LGHDT; CDR2 reads YNNKEL (reference sequence). Written as DNA, the CDR3 is TGTGCCAGCAGCCAAGTCGGGGCGGGAGGGGCCAACGTCCTGACTTTC. Protein product: CASSQVGAGGANVLTF.

This chain uses TRBV27 with TRBJ2-7, with a possible D match to TRBD2 (6 bases). The CDR3 is made up of 12 amino acids. In germline, CDR1 is MNHEY, CDR2 SMNVEV (reference sequence). The V and J ends lost 6 bases and 1 base respectively, with 7 bases between them. The CDR3 DNA reads as TGTGCCAGCAGCGGGGGATCCTACGAGCAGTACTTC. Protein: CASSGGSYEQYF.

V is TRBV24-1 and J is TRBJ1-2, with 8 bases matching TRBD1. V was pared by 5 bases and J by 4 bases, with 14 bases of the junction left unmatched. There are 17 residues in the CDR3. Germline CDR1 KGHDR, CDR2 SFDVKD. As DNA, the CDR3 is TGTGCCACCAGTGCCCCAACCGGGACAGGAGAGGCCTATGGCTACACCTTC. Translated: CATSAPTGTGEAYGYTF.

The chain carries TRBV19 and TRBJ1-2; 7 nucleotides line up with TRBD1. Trimming removed 3 bases from V and 9 bases from J; junction bases left unmatched: 13. The germline V gene has CDR1 LNHDA and CDR2 SQIVND (reference sequence). The CDR3 runs 15 residues. The CDR3 sequence is CASSIIRATGLSYTF. The DNA for the CDR3 is TGTGCCAGTAGTATTATTAGAGCGACAGGGCTAAGCTACACCTTC.

The chain is built from TRBV7-9 and TRBJ2-7; 9 positions agree with TRBD1. The CDR3 is 16 residues long. The V segment lost 4 bases and the J segment 2 bases; nucleotides outside the gene matches: 9. Germline CDR1 is SEHNR and CDR2 is FQNEAQ (reference sequence). CDR3 residues: CASSSNPGQGAYEQYF. The CDR3 DNA follows: TGTGCCAGCAGCTCCAATCCGGGACAGGGAGCCTACGAGCAGTACTTC.

The chain combines TRBV6-5 with TRBJ1-2; 9 bases line up with TRBD1. The CDR3 is 14 amino acids. Germline V CDR1 and CDR2: MNHEY, SVGAGI. Trimming removed 6 bases from V and 5 bases from J; junction bases left unmatched: 7. The CDR3 reads CASSRTTGGYGYTF. CDR3 bases: TGTGCCAGCAGCAGAACGACAGGGGGGTATGGCTACACCTTC.

This sequence joins TRBV7-9 and TRBJ1-4, with a possible D match to TRBD1 (6 bases). This CDR3 is built from 12 residues. CDR1 SEHNR and CDR2 FQNEAQ come from the germline V gene (reference sequence). V was pared by 5 bases and J by 8 bases, with 9 bases between. CDR3 sequence (DNA): TGTGCCAGCAGCCCTCAGGGGGAAAAACTGTTTTTT. Its protein is CASSPQGEKLFF.

The chain links TRBV5-1 to TRBJ1-6; D not certain. The CDR3 runs to 15 residues. Trimming removed 1 base from V and 10 bases from J, with 15 bases in between. Germline V gene lookup returns CDR1 SGHRS and CDR2 YFSETQ. The CDR3, as DNA: TGCGCCAGCAGCTTGTCAGGCAGAGAACGATCACCCCTCCACTTT. Encoded protein: CASSLSGRERSPLHF. Based on the CDR3 plus reference TRBV5-1 and TRBJ1-6, the full variable domain is KAGVTQTPRYLIKTRGQQVTLSCSPISGHRSVSWYQQTPGQGLQFLFEYFSETQRNKGNFPGRFSGRQFSNSRSEMNVSTLELGDSALYLCASSLSGRERSPLHFGNGTRLTVT.

This clone appeared a single time. This chain uses TRBV18 with TRBJ2-7; TRBD2 might be the D (6 bases). The CDR3 consists of 17 residues. The germline V gene encodes CDR1 KGHSH and CDR2 LQKENI. Trimming left V 2 bases short and J 2 bases short, with 19 bases between. CDR3 coding DNA: TGTGCCAGCTCACCATCATTCCGGGACGGAGGGGCCTACGAGCAGTACTTC. It translates to CASSPSFRDGGAYEQYF.

This chain joins TRBV4-3 and TRBJ1-2; D gene uncertain. The CDR3 runs to 14 residues. Germline V lookup: CDR1 LGHNA, CDR2 YSLEER. V lost 1 base to trimming and J lost 6 bases, with 12 bases between them. CDR3 DNA: TGCGCCAGCAGCCAAGGGAGGCGGTTACATGGCTACACCTTC. Protein product: CASSQGRRLHGYTF.

The chain combines TRBV15 with TRBJ2-1; 7 bases agree with TRBD2. V dropped 0 bases and J dropped 5; count of bases not matched to a gene: 16. Germline assignment: CDR1 LNHNV and CDR2 YYDKDF (reference sequence). The length of the CDR3 is 19 residues. The CDR3 loop is CATSREIGSGLADDNEQFF. CDR3 DNA sequence: TGTGCCACCAGCAGAGAAATCGGCTCGGGGCTAGCGGACGACAATGAGCAGTTCTTC.

V gene TRBV7-9 combines with J gene TRBJ1-5; a weak D match, TRBD1 (5 bases). The CDR3 is 13 amino acids. The V and J ends lost 1 base and 6 bases respectively, with 7 bases between them. Germline lookup yields CDR1 SEHNR and CDR2 FQNEAQ (reference sequence). CDR3 DNA sequence: TGTGCCAGCAGCTTAGACAGGAGTCAGCCCCAGCATTTT. It yields the protein CASSLDRSQPQHF.

The chain links TRBV3-1 (or the pseudogene TRBV3-2) to TRBJ1-2; D is perhaps TRBD1 (5 bases). Trimming left V 2 bases short and J 8 bases short, with 18 bases between. CDR1 and CDR2 (germline): LGHDT, YNNKEL (reference sequence). CDR3 size: 15 residues. The CDR3 DNA reads TGTGCCAGCAGCCAACCCGGGACGAAGGCGGGGGGCTACACCTTC. As protein: CASSQPGTKAGGYTF.

The chain carries TRBV7-8 and TRBJ1-5; D not resolved. Germline assignment: CDR1 SGHVS and CDR2 FQNEAQ. V was cut by 1 base and J by 0 bases, with 10 bases left in between. This CDR3 has 16 residues. The CDR3 protein is CASSLVAGSSNQPQHF. The CDR3 DNA is TGTGCCAGCAGCTTAGTCGCAGGTAGTAGCAATCAGCCCCAGCATTTT. Complete variable domain (other parts from reference TRBV7-8 and TRBJ1-5): GAGVSQSPRYKVAKRGQDVALRCDPISGHVSLFWYQQALGQGPEFLTYFQNEAQLDKSGLPSDRFFAERPEGSVSTLKIQRTQQEDSAVYLCASSLVAGSSNQPQHFGDGTRLSIL.